The source of this TCR beta chain is a study of cytomegalovirus exposure and HLA in healthy donors. Overall study findings and caveats: Some public TCRs appeared in many individuals, while most sequences were rare. In an earlier analysis, in some 540 donors, most V segments appeared productive either ~87% or ~30% of the time. Beyond CMV serostatus, there was no information to go on about immune exposure. A later analysis found that most CMV-associated TCR beta chains appeared HLA-restricted.

Germline CDR1 is GTSNPN and CDR2 is SVGIG (reference sequence). There are 15 residues in the CDR3. V lost 3 bases, J lost 3 bases, and 3 bases stayed unmatched. This clone has more than one count but fewer than ten. As yet, its antigen is unknown. PCR was performed using 60 Vbeta and 13 Jbeta primers. TCRdb's copy holds only in-frame clones and misses some; the assay was immunoSEQ multiplex PCR. The repertoire has 200,000 to 250,000 clones, 70% to 85% of them found once; the top ten carry about 1.7%. The sequencing input was PBMCs. The V call is TRBV30, the J call TRBJ2-3; 13 positions agree with TRBD2. The clonotype originates from a man in his forties or fifties in good health and CMV-seronegative. In DNA form, the CDR3 reads TGTGCCTGGAGAAAACTAGCGGGAGGGACAGATACGCAGTATTTT. The encoded protein is CAWRKLAGGTDTQYF.